A single sample is the source of the 21 T cell receptor beta chains below, sequenced in a study of regulatory T cells in long-lasting Graves disease. Time point in this sample: newly diagnosed GD, antithyroid drugs for less than 3 months. TCR sequences were obtained from RNA taken from PBMCs. Researchers made TCR beta libraries by using iRepertoire HTBI primers and running Arm-PCR on CDR3 regions. One entry per CDR3 protein results from TCRdb running MiXCR on the multiplex PCR reads. The sample consists of about 540,000 distinct CDR3 sequences, about 13% of them appearing once. The data were also submitted as part of a second study, on T cells in Graves' hyperthyroidism and ophthalmopathy.

The material sequenced was peripheral blood mononuclear cells (PBMCs), taken at new diagnosis, from a patient treated with antithyroid drugs. The receptors stem from a man under 40 with Graves disease.

On this clonotype: Because the CDR3 is missing its conserved closing phenylalanine or tryptophan, this is likely a read error. The chain employs TRBV7-9 and TRBJ2-7, with D perhaps TRBD1 (7 bases). This CDR3 region has 12 residues. Germline CDR1 and CDR2: SEHNR and FQNEAQ (reference sequence). V lost 9 bases, J lost 3 bases, and 12 bases lay in between. The CDR3 reads CARTGRSYEQYS. The CDR3 region has the DNA TGTGCCAGGACAGGGAGGAGCTACGAGCAGTACTCC.

This clonotype was detected many times. This rearrangement joins TRBV12-3 or TRBV12-4 to TRBJ2-3; 10 positions agree with TRBD2. V lost 3 bases, J lost 1 base, and 7 bases stayed unmatched. The CDR3 loop spans 17 amino acids. Here the CDR3 reads CASSLPGLADRTDTQYF. The CDR3 bases are TGTGCCAGCAGTTTGCCCGGACTAGCGGACCGCACAGATACGCAGTATTTT.

At least ten counts were recorded for this clonotype. The gene calls are TRBV5-1 and TRBJ2-3, with D uncertain. Germline-derived CDR1 and CDR2 are SGHRS and YFSETQ. The CDR3 is 16 residues long. V was clipped by 3 bases and J by 0 bases, with 14 bases between them. CDR3 bases: TGCGCCAGCAGCTCTGGACGAGGAGTAAGCACAGATACGCAGTATTTT. Translating gives CASSSGRGVSTDTQYF. The variable domain in full, completed from reference TRBV5-1 and TRBJ2-3, reads KAGVTQTPRYLIKTRGQQVTLSCSPISGHRSVSWYQQTPGQGLQFLFEYFSETQRNKGNFPGRFSGRQFSNSRSEMNVSTLELGDSALYLCASSSGRGVSTDTQYFGPGTRLTVL.

The table lists this clonotype with many counts. The chain couples TRBV29-1 to TRBJ1-2; D is uncertain. The CDR3 covers 15 residues. The germline V and J ends were trimmed by 3 bases and 4 bases, with 18 bases remaining between them. From germline, CDR1 is SQVTM and CDR2 ANQGSEA. DNA of the CDR3: TGCAGCGTTGAGAAACTTATAGGCAGATTCTATGGCTACACCTTC. Translating gives CSVEKLIGRFYGYTF.

This clonotype was detected ten times or more. The chain combines TRBV19 with TRBJ1-5; D gene uncertain. The CDR3 has 13 residues. CDR1 and CDR2 (germline): LNHDA, SQIVND (reference sequence). V was pared by 5 bases and J by 8 bases, with 13 bases between. DNA for the CDR3: TGTGCCAGTAGTTCATACCCCGGTGAGCCCCAGCATTTT. Translation gives CASSSYPGEPQHF.

The sample holds many counts of this clonotype. The V call is TRBV5-1, the J call TRBJ1-1, with D unclear. Per germline, CDR1 SGHRS and CDR2 YFSETQ. V was cut by 1 base and J by 5 bases, with 12 bases left in between. The CDR3 runs to 14 residues. This CDR3 is CASSLRASSTEAFF. The CDR3 DNA follows: TGCGCCAGCAGCTTGAGGGCCTCGAGTACTGAAGCTTTCTTT. Using reference TRBV5-1 and TRBJ1-1 for the parts outside the CDR3, the full variable domain is KAGVTQTPRYLIKTRGQQVTLSCSPISGHRSVSWYQQTPGQGLQFLFEYFSETQRNKGNFPGRFSGRQFSNSRSEMNVSTLELGDSALYLCASSLRASSTEAFFGQGTRLTVV.

This clonotype was observed a handful of times. The V and J genes are TRBV2 and TRBJ2-7; D remains unclear. Trimming stripped 4 bases from V and 4 bases from J, with 23 bases between. Germline V gene lookup returns CDR1 SNHLY and CDR2 FYNNEI. This CDR3 is 17 amino acids long. DNA of the CDR3: TGTGCCAGCAGTGCTCCCCCCCGGCCCTCCACCGGTTACGAGCAGTACTTC. This encodes CASSAPPRPSTGYEQYF. Supplemented by reference TRBV2 and TRBJ2-7, the full variable domain reads EPEVTQTPSHQVTQMGQEVILRCVPISNHLYFYWYRQILGQKVEFLVSFYNNEISEKSEIFDDQFSVERPDGSNFTLKIRSTKLEDSAMYFCASSAPPRPSTGYEQYFGPGTRLTVT.

This sequence joins TRBV10-1 and TRBJ2-3, with TRBD1 matching 7 bases. This CDR3 region has 16 residues. V shed 0 bases, J shed 3 bases, and the junction held 6 bases outside the gene matches. Germline CDR1 and CDR2: WNHNN and SYGVQD (reference sequence). The chain's CDR3 is CASSESIGTATDTQYF. In DNA, the CDR3 is TGCGCCAGCAGTGAGTCCATCGGGACAGCAACAGATACGCAGTATTTT.

There are many counts of this clonotype. The V and J genes are TRBV7-2 and TRBJ2-3, with 9 bases fitting TRBD1. The J segment lost 6 bases and the V segment lost 5 bases, leaving 15 bases of the junction unmatched. The CDR3 is made up of 17 amino acids. Germline CDR1 and CDR2: SGHTA and FQGNSA. This CDR3 reads CASSQYGLTGGRDTQYF. The CDR3 nucleotides are TGTGCCAGCAGCCAATATGGCTTGACAGGGGGGAGGGATACGCAGTATTTT.

This clonotype was seen at least ten times. This chain uses TRBV27 with TRBJ2-2, with 9 bases identical to TRBD1. CDR1 is MNHEY and CDR2 is SMNVEV in the germline V gene (reference sequence). V shed 6 bases and J 4 bases; nucleotides not matched to a gene: 9. The CDR3 length is 16 residues. In DNA, the CDR3 is TGTGCCAGCAGCCCCCCGGGACAGGGTAGCACCGGGGAGCTGTTTTTT. Translated, it gives CASSPPGQGSTGELFF.

This clonotype was counted a few times. This may come from a read error, since a much larger clone is one base off. This rearrangement joins TRBV29-1 to TRBJ1-5; the D is unclear. Germline values: CDR1 SQVTM, CDR2 ANQGSEA. Trimming cost V 6 bases and J 0 bases, with 12 bases left between them. This CDR3 is 14 amino acids long. CDR3 DNA sequence: TGCAGCGTCGTGGACGGTTATAGCAATCAGCCCCAGCATTTT. It specifies CSVVDGYSNQPQHF. The variable domain in full, completed from reference TRBV29-1 and TRBJ1-5, reads SAVISQKPSRDICQRGTSLTIQCQVDSQVTMMFWYRQQPGQSLTLIATANQGSEATYESGFVIDKFPISRPNLTFSTLTVSNMSPEDSSIYLCSVVDGYSNQPQHFGDGTRLSIL.

This clonotype was seen ten or more times. The chain links TRBV18 to TRBJ2-3, with TRBD1 as a possible D gene (5 bases). V lost 5 bases and J lost 3, with 15 bases in between. CDR3 length: 15 amino acids. The germline V gene has CDR1 KGHSH and CDR2 LQKENI. The CDR3 bases are TGTGCCAGCTCATCAACAGGATCGAGAACAGATACGCAGTATTTT. Translation: CASSSTGSRTDTQYF.

This clonotype has only a few counts. The gene calls are TRBV30 and TRBJ2-3; 7 nucleotides agree with TRBD2. The CDR3 consists of 12 residues. Germline V gene data show CDR1 as GTSNPN and CDR2 as SVGIG (reference sequence). V shed 3 bases and J 7 bases; nucleotides not matched to a gene: 4. The CDR3 is CAWSELANTQYF. CDR3 coding DNA: TGTGCCTGGAGCGAACTAGCGAATACGCAGTATTTT. Full variable domain (rest looked up from reference TRBV30 and TRBJ2-3): SQTIHQWPATLVQPVGSPLSLECTVEGTSNPNLYWYRQAAGRGLQLLFYSVGIGQISSEVPQNLSASRPQDRQFILSSKKLLLSDSGFYLCAWSELANTQYFGPGTRLTVL.

The chain links TRBV12-3 or TRBV12-4 to TRBJ1-1; possible D gene TRBD1, 6 bases. The germline V and J ends were trimmed by 2 bases and 5 bases, with 18 bases remaining between them. This CDR3 has 16 residues. For the CDR3, the DNA is TGTGCCAGCAGTTTATTAGGGGCGGGGGCCGGAACTGAAGCTTTCTTT. Its protein product is CASSLLGAGAGTEAFF.

This clonotype was seen ten or more times. The chain is built from TRBV3-1 and TRBJ2-3; 8 positions match TRBD2. Germline values: CDR1 LGHDT, CDR2 YNNKEL (reference sequence). This CDR3 spans 16 amino acids. Trimming removed 4 bases from V and 6 bases from J; junction bases left unmatched: 12. CDR3 in DNA: TGTGCCAGCAGCCGCCGCGGAGCGGGAGTGGGGGATACGCAGTATTTT. Its translation is CASSRRGAGVGDTQYF.

This clonotype was recorded many times. The CDR3 nucleotides are TGTGCCAGCAGTACCCACAGGGGGCGCGGGGAGACCCAGTACTTC. This translates into CASSTHRGRGETQYF. The chain is built from TRBV28 and TRBJ2-5; 9 bases match TRBD1. Germline loops: CDR1 MDHEN, CDR2 SYDVKM. The junction had 9 bases not matched to a gene; V was cut back by 5 bases and J by 5 bases. CDR3 length: 15 residues.

This clonotype was seen a handful of times. This sequence joins TRBV5-1 and TRBJ2-5; D ambiguous. CDR3 length: 14 residues. V lost 4 bases and J 4 bases, leaving 14 bases between the germline ends. CDR1 and CDR2 from the germline V gene are SGHRS and YFSETQ. The CDR3 DNA reads as TGCGCCAGCAGCCTGGAGTTCTGGTCAGAGACCCAGTACTTC. Its translation is CASSLEFWSETQYF. Full variable domain (rest looked up from reference TRBV5-1 and TRBJ2-5): KAGVTQTPRYLIKTRGQQVTLSCSPISGHRSVSWYQQTPGQGLQFLFEYFSETQRNKGNFPGRFSGRQFSNSRSEMNVSTLELGDSALYLCASSLEFWSETQYFGPGTRLLVL.

This clonotype has at least ten counts. As the CDR3 is not closed by the conserved phenylalanine or tryptophan, this likely results from a read error. The DNA is omitted, as the CDR3 cannot be located on it reliably, and the CDR3 follows TCRdb's listing. Here the CDR3 reads CASSEGRRDLEV. The V and J genes are TRBV6-1 and TRBJ1-2; the D call TRBD1 from the table was never checked on the DNA. CDR1 and CDR2 (germline): MNHNS, SASEGT. The CDR3 is 12 amino acids in total, end residues counted.

This clonotype was recorded many times. The chain is built from TRBV7-9 and TRBJ1-2; no clear D. The CDR3 covers 14 residues. Germline V gene lookup returns CDR1 SEHNR and CDR2 FQNEAQ (reference sequence). V was pared by 6 bases and J by 13 bases, with 24 bases between. The CDR3 sequence: CASSHDKAADASTF. CDR3 coding DNA: TGTGCCAGCAGTCATGACAAGGCTGCGGATGCGTCCACCTTC. Together with reference TRBV7-9 and TRBJ1-2, the CDR3 gives the full variable domain: DTGVSQNPRHKITKRGQNVTFRCDPISEHNRLYWYRQTLGQGPEFLTYFQNEAQLEKSRLLSDRFSAERPKGSFSTLEIQRTEQGDSAMYLCASSHDKAADASTFGSGTRLTVV.

This clonotype appeared many times. The chain couples TRBV6-2 or TRBV6-3 to TRBJ1-2, with D possibly being TRBD1 (6 bases). Trimming cost V 2 bases and J 6 bases, with 22 bases left between them. This CDR3 spans 17 amino acids. The germline gives CDR1 MNHEY, CDR2 SVGEGT. Here the CDR3 DNA reads TGTGCCAGCAGTTACACGGCCCCCAGGGGAAGGAGCAATGGCTACACCTTC. It specifies CASSYTAPRGRSNGYTF.

J is TRBJ2-5 and V is TRBV11-2, with TRBD1 matching over 8 bases. Trimming at V came to 1 base and at J to 4 bases, leaving 5 bases not matched to a gene. In germline, CDR1 is SGHAT, CDR2 FQNNGV. This CDR3 has 15 amino acids. CDR3 loop: CASSLVRGLVETQYF. For the CDR3, the DNA is TGTGCCAGCAGCTTAGTCAGGGGGCTGGTAGAGACCCAGTACTTC. Using reference TRBV11-2 and TRBJ2-5 for the parts outside the CDR3, the full variable domain is EAGVAQSPRYKIIEKRQSVAFWCNPISGHATLYWYQQILGQGPKLLIQFQNNGVVDDSQLPKDRFSAERLKGVDSTLKIQPAKLEDSAVYLCASSLVRGLVETQYFGPGTRLLVL.